The 20 T cell receptor beta chains in this list originate from one sample, sequenced in a study of cytomegalovirus exposure and HLA in healthy donors. Primers for the PCR totalled 60 Vbeta and 13 Jbeta. Profiled with immunoSEQ multiplex PCR; TCRdb holds only in-frame clones, not every one. The table includes some 110,000 clones, roughly 80% detected once. Sequenced input: PBMCs. Receptor source: a woman between 40 and 55 years old in good health and CMV-seronegative.

CDR3 in amino acids: CASSKSTENQLVCEQYF. The CDR3 DNA reads TGTGCCAGCAGCAAAAGCACGGAGAACCAACTGGTTTGCGAGCAGTACTTC. V usage is TRBV21-1 and J usage is TRBJ2-7; the D call TRBD2 from the table was never checked on the DNA. TRBV21-1 is termed a pseudogene. The CDR3 has 17 amino acids.

The chain has TRBV6-5 and TRBJ1-5; TRBD1 matches 8 bases. CDR3 length equals 13 residues. Unmatched junction bases numbered 4, after V lost 5 bases and J lost 7 bases. CDR1 MNHEY and CDR2 SVGAGI come from the germline V gene. The CDR3 here is CASSQGAGQPQHF. The CDR3 region has the DNA TGTGCCAGCAGTCAGGGGGCGGGACAGCCCCAGCATTTT.

The chain has TRBV29-1 and TRBJ2-1; 7 nucleotides agree with TRBD2. Germline assignment: CDR1 SQVTM and CDR2 ANQGSEA. CDR3 length: 17 amino acids. Unmatched junction bases numbered 18, after V lost 4 bases and J lost 6 bases. CDR3 coding DNA: TGCAGCGTTGGAACCTCGGCAGCGGGACCCAAACGCAATGAGCAGTTCTTC. Amino acids: CSVGTSAAGPKRNEQFF.

The rearrangement joins TRBV4-3 to TRBJ1-2; 7 nucleotides match TRBD1. CDR3 length: 14 amino acids. Germline assignment: CDR1 LGHNA and CDR2 YSLEER. The ends lost 0 bases at V and 8 bases at J; junction bases unmatched: 6. CDR3 in amino acids: CASSQEVAGGGYTF. The CDR3 bases are TGCGCCAGCAGCCAAGAGGTGGCAGGGGGAGGCTACACCTTC.

The chain recombines TRBV15 with TRBJ2-7; 7 bases agree with TRBD2. With 4 bases clipped from V and 6 bases from J, the junction kept 18 bases outside the gene matches. Germline-derived CDR1 and CDR2 are LNHNV and YYDKDF (reference sequence). The CDR3 has 17 amino acids. This CDR3 reads CATSTPVGREGFGEQYF. CDR3 nucleotide sequence: TGTGCCACCAGCACCCCAGTAGGGAGGGAGGGGTTCGGCGAGCAGTACTTC.

The J gene is TRBJ2-3, the V gene TRBV5-1; D gene unclear. The germline V and J ends were trimmed by 4 bases and 0 bases, with 9 bases remaining between them. Germline V lookup: CDR1 SGHRS, CDR2 YFSETQ. The CDR3 runs to 14 residues. CDR3 DNA sequence: TGCGCCAGCAGCACCACAAGTAGCACAGATACGCAGTATTTT. It is translated as CASSTTSSTDTQYF.

The rearrangement joins TRBV29-1 to TRBJ2-3, with a weak D call TRBD2 (6 bases). The V gene's germline CDR1 is SQVTM and CDR2 ANQGSEA. The CDR3 is 16 amino acids. Between the trimmed V and J ends, which lost 3 bases and 3 bases, there was a span of 19 bases. CDR3 region: CSVEDLPAGLTDTQYF. The CDR3 coding sequence is TGCAGCGTTGAGGACCTCCCAGCGGGTCTGACAGATACGCAGTATTTT.

V gene TRBV7-8 combines with J gene TRBJ1-1; D might be TRBD1 (5 bases). The CDR3 loop spans 15 amino acids. V was shortened by 2 bases and J by 1 base, with 11 bases between the two germline ends. Germline V CDR1 and CDR2: SGHVS, FQNEAQ. CDR3 DNA: TGTGCCAGCAGCTTAAGTGGGGGAGGGAACACTGAAGCTTTCTTT. Translated: CASSLSGGGNTEAFF.

The gene calls are TRBV11-2 and TRBJ2-3; no clear D gene. Germline V lookup: CDR1 SGHAT, CDR2 FQNNGV. This CDR3 spans 11 amino acids. Between the trimmed V and J ends, which lost 5 bases and 9 bases, there was a span of 9 bases. DNA of the CDR3: TGTGCCAGCAGCACTGCGTGGACGCAGTATTTT. Translated, it gives CASSTAWTQYF.

V and J are TRBV5-4 and TRBJ1-4; the match to TRBD1 covers 8 bases. Germline V gene data show CDR1 as SGHNT and CDR2 as YYREEE (reference sequence). After removal of 4 bases from V and 5 bases from J, the junction contained 13 bases not matched to a gene. The CDR3 is 17 residues long. The CDR3 loop reads CASSGGGGQGENEKLFF. The DNA for the CDR3 is TGTGCCAGCAGCGGGGGTGGCGGACAGGGCGAAAATGAAAAACTGTTTTTT.

The chain links TRBV28 to TRBJ2-7; D might be TRBD1 (6 bases). The V end lost 6 bases, the J end lost 4 bases, and 13 bases lay between the germline ends. Germline V gene sequence: CDR1 MDHEN, CDR2 SYDVKM. The CDR3 is made up of 13 amino acids. The CDR3 region is CASSGTPSYEQYF. The CDR3 DNA reads as TGTGCCAGCAGCGGGACACCATCATACGAGCAGTACTTC.

The chain recombines TRBV27 with TRBJ2-7; 9 nucleotides match TRBD1. V lost 0 bases to trimming and J lost 5 bases; unmatched junction nucleotides: 8. The germline CDR1 and CDR2 sequences are MNHEY and SMNVEV (reference sequence). This CDR3 is 16 amino acids long. CDR3 amino acids: CASSLSVTGGFDEQYF. The CDR3, as DNA: TGTGCCAGCAGTTTATCCGTAACAGGGGGCTTCGACGAGCAGTACTTC.

V and J are TRBV29-1 and TRBJ2-3; TRBD2 matches at 7 bases. V lost 6 bases to trimming and J lost 4 bases; unmatched junction nucleotides: 7. This CDR3 comprises 13 residues. From germline, CDR1 is SQVTM and CDR2 ANQGSEA. The CDR3 sequence is CSVRGSLADTQYF. The CDR3 coding sequence is TGCAGCGTCCGCGGGAGTCTGGCAGATACGCAGTATTTT.

The CDR3 protein is CSVETGQGPLHF. Here the CDR3 DNA reads TGCAGCGTTGAAACGGGGCAGGGGCCCCTCCACTTT. The chain recombines TRBV29-1 with TRBJ1-6, with D possibly TRBD1 on 6 matching bases. The CDR3 has 12 amino acids. Trimming left V 2 bases short and J 13 bases short, with 12 bases between. Germline lookup yields CDR1 SQVTM and CDR2 ANQGSEA. Full variable domain (rest looked up from reference TRBV29-1 and TRBJ1-6): SAVISQKPSRDICQRGTSLTIQCQVDSQVTMMFWYRQQPGQSLTLIATANQGSEATYESGFVIDKFPISRPNLTFSTLTVSNMSPEDSSIYLCSVETGQGPLHFGNGTRLTVT.

The count of this clone is one. The gene calls are TRBV25-1 and TRBJ2-7; D possibly corresponds to TRBD1 (6 bases). V gave up 1 base and J gave up 12 bases, with 13 bases separating them. Germline V lookup: CDR1 MGHDK, CDR2 SYGVNS. The CDR3 loop spans 12 amino acids. CDR3 loop: CASSESGGSLYF. The CDR3 bases are TGTGCCAGCAGTGAATCTGGGGGCTCCCTGTACTTC.

For this clone: One end of the junction fails to match germline, which may point to a read error. The rearrangement links TRBV11-2 to TRBJ2-5, with TRBD2 matching over 10 bases. Germline CDR1 SGHAT, CDR2 FQNNGV. The CDR3 covers 14 residues. The CDR3 DNA follows: TGTGCCGGCAGCCTAGCGGGAGCGAGTGAGACCCAGTACTTC. Protein sequence: CAGSLAGASETQYF.

This chain links TRBV7-2 with TRBJ2-5; tentative D call: TRBD2 (6 bases). Per germline, CDR1 SGHTA and CDR2 FQGNSA. The CDR3 length is 13 residues. V dropped 4 bases and J dropped 7 bases, with 13 bases sitting between them. The DNA of the CDR3 is TGTGCCAGCAGCTCCGGGGAGGTTGGGACCCAGTACTTC. Its translation is CASSSGEVGTQYF.

Concerning this clone itself: Distinct nucleotide sequences in the sample also encode this CDR3. The chain has TRBV19 and TRBJ2-1; 9 bases agree with TRBD2. Germline V gene sequence: CDR1 LNHDA, CDR2 SQIVND (reference sequence). Unmatched junction bases numbered 4, after V lost 3 bases and J lost 7 bases. This CDR3 has 14 amino acids. CDR3: CASSMGLAGNEQFF. DNA for the CDR3: TGTGCCAGTAGTATGGGGCTAGCGGGGAATGAGCAGTTCTTC. The full variable domain, its missing parts supplied by reference TRBV19 and TRBJ2-1, is DGGITQSPKYLFRKEGQNVTLSCEQNLNHDAMYWYRQDPGQGLRLIYYSQIVNDFQKGDIAEGYSVSREKKESFPLTVTSAQKNPTAFYLCASSMGLAGNEQFFGPGTRLTVL.

The gene calls are TRBV7-6 and TRBJ2-7; D possibly corresponds to TRBD2 (7 bases). Trimming removed 5 bases at V and 4 bases at J, with 18 bases between. In germline, CDR1 is SGHVS, CDR2 FNYEAQ. The CDR3 covers 15 residues. In DNA, the CDR3 is TGTGCCAGCAGCAACCAGGAGGGGGGGTTTTACGAGCAGTACTTC. Encoded protein: CASSNQEGGFYEQYF.

This clone showed up just once. The chain recombines TRBV27 with TRBJ1-5; 12 nucleotides match TRBD1. Germline trimming cut 6 bases from V and 6 bases from J; bases unmatched to any gene: 6. The CDR3 sequence is 15 residues long. Germline V gene data show CDR1 as MNHEY and CDR2 as SMNVEV (reference sequence). In DNA, the CDR3 is TGTGCCAGCAGCCCCGGGACAGGGGGCGGTCAGCCCCAGCATTTT. Translation gives CASSPGTGGGQPQHF.